Sample share makes the clone carrying this TCR beta chain medium-sized. Germline assignment: CDR1 MNHNY and CDR2 SVGAGI (reference sequence). This CDR3 spans 14 amino acids. The V end was cut by 2 bases, the J end by 2 bases, with 8 bases between. As for time point: before trial treatment. Eligibility criteria specified advanced solid malignancies devoid of tumor-infiltrating lymphocytes. This specimen comes from a study of low-dose radiotherapy and immunotherapy resistance in tumors. Turning to the study itself: Cohort 1 got 0.5 Gy per fraction every 2 weeks, 6.5 Gy in total.

TRAV- and TRBV-specific primers were used for first-strand cDNA, which covered alpha and beta chains. TCR amplification used approximately 19 PCR cycles, a constant-region primer and a V-primer adapter. In TCRdb, the reads were re-called with MiXCR into one record per CDR3 protein. The sample has 30,000 to 50,000 distinct CDR3 sequences, about 28% seen once. The sequence was collected from a male donor with gallbladder cancer. The V call is TRBV6-6, the J call TRBJ2-3; D possibly corresponds to TRBD2 (6 bases). Here the sequenced sample was PBMCs, taken before treatment. CDR3 DNA: TGTGCCAGCAGTTACCAACTAGCCACAGATACGCAGTATTTT. It translates to CASSYQLATDTQYF.